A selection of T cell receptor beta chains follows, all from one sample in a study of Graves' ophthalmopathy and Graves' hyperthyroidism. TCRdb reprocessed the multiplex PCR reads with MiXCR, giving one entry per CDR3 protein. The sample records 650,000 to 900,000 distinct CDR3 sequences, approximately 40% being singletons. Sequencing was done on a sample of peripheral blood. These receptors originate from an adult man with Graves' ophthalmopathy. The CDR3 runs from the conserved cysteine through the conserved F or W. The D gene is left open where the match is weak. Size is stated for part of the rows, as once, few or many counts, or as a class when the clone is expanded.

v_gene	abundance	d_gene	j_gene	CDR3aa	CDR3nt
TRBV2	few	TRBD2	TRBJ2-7	CANPSGLAGDDEQYF	TGTGCCAACCCATCGGGGCTAGCGGGAGACGACGAGCAGTACTTC
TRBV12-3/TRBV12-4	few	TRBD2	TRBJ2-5	CARGGETQYF	TGTGCCAGGGGGGGGGAGACCCAGTACTTC
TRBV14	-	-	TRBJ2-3	CASSQTGGTSYTDTQYF	TGTGCCAGCAGCCAAACGGGGGGCACGTCCTACACAGATACGCAGTATTTT
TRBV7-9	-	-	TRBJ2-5	CASSSLTYETQYF	TGTGCCAGCAGCTCCCTAACCTACGAGACCCAGTACTTC
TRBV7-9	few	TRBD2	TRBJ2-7	CASSLEIAGVDEQYF	TGTGCCAGCAGCTTAGAGATTGCGGGAGTGGACGAGCAGTACTTC
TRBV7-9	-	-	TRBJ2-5	CASRRIGGDKETQYF	TGTGCCAGCAGAAGAATAGGGGGAGATAAAGAGACCCAGTACTTC
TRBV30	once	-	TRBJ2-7	CAWSTHEGNEQYF	TGTGCCTGGAGTACTCATGAAGGCAACGAGCAGTACTTC
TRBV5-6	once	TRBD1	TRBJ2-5	CASSGQGQTQYF	TGTGCCAGCAGTGGACAGGGCCAGACCCAGTACTTC
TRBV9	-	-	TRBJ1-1	CASTPVGRGNAEAFF	TGTGCCAGCACCCCAGTGGGGAGGGGGAACGCTGAAGCTTTCTTT
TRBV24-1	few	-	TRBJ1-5	CASSATDQPQHF	TGTGCCAGCAGTGCCACAGATCAGCCCCAGCATTTT
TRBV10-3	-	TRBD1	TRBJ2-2	CATGQENTGELFF	TGTGCCACGGGACAGGAGAACACCGGGGAGCTGTTTTTT
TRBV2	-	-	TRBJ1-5	CASSQEFGTGPQHF	TGTGCCAGCAGCCAAGAGTTCGGTACCGGGCCCCAGCATTTT
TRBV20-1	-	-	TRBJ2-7	CSARGHEQYF	TGCAGTGCGCGGGGCCACGAGCAGTACTTC
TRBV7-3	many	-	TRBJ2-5	CASSMGAGSETQYF	TGTGCCAGCAGTATGGGGGCGGGATCGGAGACCCAGTACTTC
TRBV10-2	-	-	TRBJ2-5	CASSLFDRASGGGETQYF	TGTGCCAGCAGTCTTTTCGACAGGGCCAGCGGGGGAGGGGAGACCCAGTACTTC
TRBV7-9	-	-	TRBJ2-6	CASSPVGTGANVLTF	TGTGCCAGCAGCCCGGTAGGGACTGGGGCCAACGTCCTGACTTTC
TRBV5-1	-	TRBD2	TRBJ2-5	CASSWTSGNQETQYF	TGCGCCAGCAGCTGGACTAGCGGGAATCAAGAGACCCAGTACTTC
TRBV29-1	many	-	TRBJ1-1	CSVESGLVNTEAFF	TGCAGCGTTGAATCCGGGCTGGTGAACACTGAAGCTTTCTTT
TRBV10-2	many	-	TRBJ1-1	CASSESRQNTEAFF	TGCGCCAGCAGTGAGTCGAGACAGAACACTGAAGCTTTCTTT
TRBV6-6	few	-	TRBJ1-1	CASSYAGQTNTEAFF	TGTGCCAGCAGTTACGCTGGACAGACAAACACTGAAGCTTTCTTT
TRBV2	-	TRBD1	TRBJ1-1	CASSKPGQGHTEAFF	TGTGCCAGCTCAAAACCGGGACAGGGACACACTGAAGCTTTCTTT
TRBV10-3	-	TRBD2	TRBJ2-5	CAISALTGLAGVETQYF	TGTGCCATCAGTGCACTGACAGGGCTAGCGGGAGTAGAGACCCAGTACTTC
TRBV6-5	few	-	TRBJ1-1	CASSYDEVNTEAFF	TGTGCCAGCAGTTATGACGAAGTGAACACTGAAGCTTTCTTT
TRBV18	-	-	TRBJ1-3	CASSPRGVTDSGNTIYF	TGTGCCAGCTCACCACGAGGGGTAACTGACTCTGGAAACACCATATATTTT
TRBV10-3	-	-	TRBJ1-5	CAISDRVGEPQHF	TGTGCCATCAGTGACAGGGTTGGGGAGCCCCAGCATTTT
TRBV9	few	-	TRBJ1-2	CASSVSPAGLYGYTF	TGTGCCAGCAGCGTATCTCCCGCGGGGCTCTATGGCTACACCTTC
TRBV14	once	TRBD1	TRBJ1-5	CASGQAEPQGVFGNQPQHF	TGTGCCAGCGGCCAAGCTGAGCCACAGGGGGTTTTCGGGAATCAGCCCCAGCATTTT
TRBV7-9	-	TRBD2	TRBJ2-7	CASSAGLADLSYEQYF	TGTGCCAGCAGCGCGGGACTAGCGGACCTCTCCTACGAGCAGTACTTC
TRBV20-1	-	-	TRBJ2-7	CSATPDGSYEQYF	TGCAGTGCTACCCCTGACGGCTCCTACGAGCAGTACTTC
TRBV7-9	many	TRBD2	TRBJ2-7	CASSSPDRGVHEQYF	TGTGCCAGCAGCTCTCCGGATCGGGGGGTCCACGAGCAGTACTTC
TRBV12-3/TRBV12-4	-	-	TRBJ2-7	CASSEGNSYEQYF	TGTGCCAGCAGTGAGGGGAACTCCTACGAGCAGTACTTC
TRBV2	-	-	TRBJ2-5	CASSLQYQETQYF	TGTGCCAGCTCACTACAGTACCAAGAGACCCAGTACTTC